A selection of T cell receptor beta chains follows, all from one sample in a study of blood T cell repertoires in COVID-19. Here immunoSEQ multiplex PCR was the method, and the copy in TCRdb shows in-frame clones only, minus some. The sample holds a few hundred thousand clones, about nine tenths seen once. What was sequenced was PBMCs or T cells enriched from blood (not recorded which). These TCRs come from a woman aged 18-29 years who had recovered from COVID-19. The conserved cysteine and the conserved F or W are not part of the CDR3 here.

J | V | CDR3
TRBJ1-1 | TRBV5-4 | ASSLTYLNTEAF
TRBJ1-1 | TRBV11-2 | ASSSGTGRNTEAF
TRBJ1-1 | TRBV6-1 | ASSGDRGLSNTEAF
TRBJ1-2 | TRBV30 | AWTRGWNYGYT
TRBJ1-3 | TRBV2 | ASSPGPLRNTIY
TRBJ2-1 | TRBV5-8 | ASSEEGQYNEQF
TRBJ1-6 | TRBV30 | ASPGQGNSPLH
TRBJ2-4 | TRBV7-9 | ASSFGLVGVNIVQY
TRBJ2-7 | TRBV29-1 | SVRQGLGYEQY
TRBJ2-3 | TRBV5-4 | ASSGWERGITDTQY
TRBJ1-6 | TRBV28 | ASSLLGIYNSPLH
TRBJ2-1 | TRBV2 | ASSASGVLYNEQF
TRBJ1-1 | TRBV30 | AWSKTGIEAF
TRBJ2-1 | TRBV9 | ASSPAGTSGEQF
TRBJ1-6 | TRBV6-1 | ASSGLRGDLRVSLH
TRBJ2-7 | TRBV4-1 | ASSQETSGSGSYEQY
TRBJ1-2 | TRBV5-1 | ASSSDGSYGYT
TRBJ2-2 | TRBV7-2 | ASSLGQHTGELF
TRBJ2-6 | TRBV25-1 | ASSGRQGLAGANVLT
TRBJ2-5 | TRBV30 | AWSVPGKGGRETQY
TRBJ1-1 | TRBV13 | ASSTYRGLNTEAF
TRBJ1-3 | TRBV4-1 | ASSQVASSGNTIY
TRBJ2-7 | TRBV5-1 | ASSPGGRGNEQY
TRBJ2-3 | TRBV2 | ARGTDSSTDTQY
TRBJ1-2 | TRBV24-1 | ATRDRAGYGYT
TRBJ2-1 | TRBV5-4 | ASSQDSSSYNEQF
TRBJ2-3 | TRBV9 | ASSRSWGDTDTQY
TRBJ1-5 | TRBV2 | ASSWDSGAERPQH
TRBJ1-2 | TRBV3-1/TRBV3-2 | ASSQGRQGAQGYT
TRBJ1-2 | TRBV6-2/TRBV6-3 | ASSYSSPSQGGYT
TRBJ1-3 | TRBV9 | ASSPGGVVGNTIY
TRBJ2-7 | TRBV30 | ASTSGVYSSYEQY
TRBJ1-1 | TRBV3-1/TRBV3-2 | ASSNRGEGTEAF
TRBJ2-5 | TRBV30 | AWEGTSDAETQY
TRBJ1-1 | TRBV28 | ASSYFTGLNTEAF
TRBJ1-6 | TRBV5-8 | ASSRDRGNSPLH
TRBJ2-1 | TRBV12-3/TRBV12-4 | ASSYIRDEQF
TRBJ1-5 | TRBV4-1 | ATSDPGDGVNQPQH
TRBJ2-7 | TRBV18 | ASSPREEGEQY
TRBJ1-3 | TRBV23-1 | ASSQSSKLFGNTIY
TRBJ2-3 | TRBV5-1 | ASSELAGGADTQY